This T cell receptor (beta chain) was sequenced for a study of T cell responses to AZD1222 COVID-19 vaccine. Profiling relied on immunoSEQ multiplex PCR, and the TCRdb table lists in-frame clones only, not all of them. The data contain approximately 150,000 clones, roughly 92% of them singletons. CDR3 length: 15 residues. The V gene end was trimmed by 3 bases and the J gene end by 7 bases; junction bases not matched to a gene: 6. Germline lookup yields CDR1 MGHRA and CDR2 YSYEKL. This sequence originates from an adult in good health. The chain combines TRBV4-1 with TRBJ1-6; 7 bases agree with TRBD1. Sequenced material: peripheral blood, taken on day 0 of AZD1222 vaccination. As DNA, the CDR3 is TGCGCCAGCAGCCAGCTGACAGGGACGAATTCACCCCTCCACTTT. This gives the protein CASSQLTGTNSPLHF.